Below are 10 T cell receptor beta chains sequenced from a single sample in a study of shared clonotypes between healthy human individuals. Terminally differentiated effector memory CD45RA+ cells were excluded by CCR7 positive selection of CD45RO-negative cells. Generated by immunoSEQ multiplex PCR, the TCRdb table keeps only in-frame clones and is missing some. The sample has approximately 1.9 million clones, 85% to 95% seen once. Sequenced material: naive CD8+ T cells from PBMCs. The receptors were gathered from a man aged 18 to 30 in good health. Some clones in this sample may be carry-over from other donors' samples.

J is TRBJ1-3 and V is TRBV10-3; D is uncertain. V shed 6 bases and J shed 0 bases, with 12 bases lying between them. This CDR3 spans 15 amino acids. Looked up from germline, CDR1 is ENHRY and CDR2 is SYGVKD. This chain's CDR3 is CAIRKSGPSGNTIYF. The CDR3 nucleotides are TGTGCCATCAGGAAATCCGGGCCCTCTGGAAACACCATATATTTT.

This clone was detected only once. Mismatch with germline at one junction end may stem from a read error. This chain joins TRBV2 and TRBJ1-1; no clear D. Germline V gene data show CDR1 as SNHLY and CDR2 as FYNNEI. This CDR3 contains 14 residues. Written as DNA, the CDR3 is TGTGCCAGCAGTGAAGCTCCCCAGGTCAGTCGTAAGATCTTT. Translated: CASSEAPQVSRKIF.

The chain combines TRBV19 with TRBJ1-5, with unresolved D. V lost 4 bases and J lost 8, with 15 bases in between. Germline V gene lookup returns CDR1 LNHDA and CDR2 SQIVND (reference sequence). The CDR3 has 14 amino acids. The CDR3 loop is CASSTDTVGKPQHF. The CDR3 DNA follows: TGTGCCAGTAGTACAGACACCGTCGGTAAGCCCCAGCATTTT.

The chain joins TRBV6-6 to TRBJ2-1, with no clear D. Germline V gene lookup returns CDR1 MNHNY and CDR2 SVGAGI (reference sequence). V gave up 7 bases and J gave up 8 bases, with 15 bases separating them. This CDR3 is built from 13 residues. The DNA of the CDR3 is TGTGCCAGCACCTTCCCCTCCAGCGATGAGCAGTTCTTC. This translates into CASTFPSSDEQFF.

DNA for the CDR3: TGTGCCAGCAGTTTAAGGGGGGTGGCTTTCTTT. This translates into CASSLRGVAFF. The rearrangement joins TRBV27 to TRBJ1-1; TRBD1 might be the D (6 bases). The germline CDR1 and CDR2 sequences are MNHEY and SMNVEV (reference sequence). Trimming shortened V by 2 bases and J by 11 bases, and 9 bases separated the two germline ends. The CDR3 has 11 amino acids.

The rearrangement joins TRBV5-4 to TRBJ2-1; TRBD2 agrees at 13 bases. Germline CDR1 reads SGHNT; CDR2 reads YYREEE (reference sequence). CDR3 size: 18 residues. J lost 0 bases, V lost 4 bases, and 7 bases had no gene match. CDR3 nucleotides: TGTGCCAGCAGCCCCGGACTAGCGGGAGTCAGCTCCTACAATGAGCAGTTCTTC. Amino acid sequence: CASSPGLAGVSSYNEQFF.

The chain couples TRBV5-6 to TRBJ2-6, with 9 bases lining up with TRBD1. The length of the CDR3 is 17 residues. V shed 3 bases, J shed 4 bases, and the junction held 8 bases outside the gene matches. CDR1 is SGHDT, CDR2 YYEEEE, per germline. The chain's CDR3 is CASSWDRESAGANVLTF. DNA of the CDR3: TGTGCCAGCAGCTGGGACAGGGAGTCTGCCGGGGCCAACGTCCTGACTTTC.

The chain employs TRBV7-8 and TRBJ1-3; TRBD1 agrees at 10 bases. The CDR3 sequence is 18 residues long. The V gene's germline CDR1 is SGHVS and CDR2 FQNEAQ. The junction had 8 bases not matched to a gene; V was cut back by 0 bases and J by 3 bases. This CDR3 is CASSLAHRDRGLGNTIYF. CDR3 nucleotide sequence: TGTGCCAGCAGCTTAGCGCATCGGGACAGGGGTCTTGGAAACACCATATATTTT.

CDR3 nucleotide sequence: TGCGCCAGCAGCCAAACTAGCGGGAGGAACTACGAGCAGTACTTC. This gives the protein CASSQTSGRNYEQYF. This chain joins TRBV4-3 and TRBJ2-7; TRBD2 agrees at 12 bases. J lost 3 bases, V lost 2 bases, and 2 bases had no gene match. CDR1 LGHNA and CDR2 YSLEER come from the germline V gene. CDR3 length: 15 residues.

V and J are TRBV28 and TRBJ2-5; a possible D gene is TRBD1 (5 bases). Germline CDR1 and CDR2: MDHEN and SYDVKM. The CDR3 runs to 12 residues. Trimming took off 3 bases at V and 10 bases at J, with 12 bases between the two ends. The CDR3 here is CASSFPDTSQYF. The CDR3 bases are TGTGCCAGCAGTTTCCCGGACACGAGCCAGTACTTC. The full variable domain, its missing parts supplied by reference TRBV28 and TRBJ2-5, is DVKVTQSSRYLVKRTGEKVFLECVQDMDHENMFWYRQDPGLGLRLIYFSYDVKMKEKGDIPEGYSVSREKKERFSLILESASTNQTSMYLCASSFPDTSQYFGPGTRLLVL.